Below are 2 T cell receptor beta chains sequenced from a single sample in a study of OX40 agonist ivuxolimab in advanced cancers. Library preparation employed the immunoSEQ multiplex PCR assay. TCRdb obtained this table from immuneACCESS and retained in-frame rearrangements with V and J assigned. These tables miss some clones; where compared with another copy, unresolved V genes account for less than half of the shortfall, and the remainder is unexplained. The table for this sample lists 30,000 to 40,000 clones; around 80% of them were counted only once. Clones ranked in the top ten supply 9.5% to 13% of the sample. Material: CD4+ or CD8+ T cells sorted from blood, obtained in a trial of the OX40 agonist ivuxolimab. These receptors were collected from an adult with an advanced solid tumor such as melanoma, head and neck, liver or kidney cancer.

This chain connects TRBV27 to TRBJ2-7; 10 nucleotides match TRBD2. Germline CDR1 is MNHEY and CDR2 is SMNVEV (reference sequence). Unmatched junction bases numbered 6, after V lost 5 bases and J lost 2 bases. This CDR3 region has 15 residues. The DNA of the CDR3 is TGTGCCAGCAGTGGAGGGACTAGCGACACCTACGAGCAGTACTTC. The encoded protein is CASSGGTSDTYEQYF.

The chain employs TRBV7-9 and TRBJ2-3, with a possible D match to TRBD2 (6 bases). Per the germline V gene, CDR1 is SEHNR and CDR2 is FQNEAQ (reference sequence). CDR3 length: 13 residues. The V end was cut by 1 base, the J end by 10 bases, with 12 bases between. This CDR3 is CASSLGAGSPQYF. DNA for the CDR3: TGTGCCAGCAGCTTAGGGGCGGGGAGTCCGCAGTATTTT.